The 3 T cell receptor beta chains given below trace back to one sample, sequenced in a study of cytomegalovirus exposure and HLA in healthy donors. Libraries were prepared by immunoSEQ multiplex PCR; TCRdb keeps only in-frame clonotypes and omits some of them. The sample consists of some 110,000 clones, approximately 90% of them appearing once. Sequenced sample: PBMCs. The source is a man aged 18-30 years in good health and CMV-seropositive.

The rearrangement links TRBV6-5 to TRBJ2-7; possibly TRBD1 for D (6 bases). The CDR3 covers 14 residues. CDR1 MNHEY and CDR2 SVGAGI come from the germline V gene. V lost 2 bases to trimming and J lost 3 bases, with 11 bases between them. The CDR3 reads CASSYIRGNYEQYF. CDR3 DNA: TGTGCCAGCAGTTACATCAGGGGAAACTACGAGCAGTACTTC.

This clone was seen once. This rearrangement joins TRBV4-1 to TRBJ1-1, with D possibly being TRBD1 (5 bases). The length of the CDR3 is 16 residues. Per the germline V gene, CDR1 is MGHRA and CDR2 is YSYEKL. The V end lost 1 base, the J end lost 5 bases, and 17 bases lay between the germline ends. CDR3 in amino acids: CASSQGRGGKRTEAFF. The CDR3, as DNA: TGCGCCAGCAGCCAAGGGAGGGGCGGGAAACGGACTGAAGCTTTCTTT.

The gene calls are TRBV4-1 and TRBJ1-4; D unclear. V lost 1 base to trimming and J lost 4 bases, with 16 bases between them. The germline V gene encodes CDR1 MGHRA and CDR2 YSYEKL. The CDR3 extends over 17 amino acids. CDR3 coding DNA: TGCGCCAGCAGCCAAGGGTTCCTCCTAAGCGTTAATGAAAAACTGTTTTTT. Encoded protein: CASSQGFLLSVNEKLFF.